This T cell receptor beta chain emerged from a study of blood T cell repertoires in COVID-19. As for the study in general: COVID-19 samples, acute and convalescent, were from the United States, Italy and Spain. T cells, B-cell-depleted T cells, or PBMCs provided the cDNA or gDNA that served as material.

Original analysis: Nucleated cell counts were estimated from reference gene primer amplification. Using immunoSEQ multiplex PCR, the repertoire was profiled, and TCRdb retains in-frame clones only, with some absent. D and trimming were read from the DNA, whereas the V and J calls and clone size are those reported in that table. This table holds around 70,000 clones, more than 75% found once. The CDR3 runs to 16 residues. Looked up from germline, CDR1 is WSHSY and CDR2 is SAAADI. The V end was cut by 3 bases, the J end by 1 base, with 15 bases between. The chain joins TRBV10-2 to TRBJ2-5; D may be TRBD2 (6 bases). Sequencing input: peripheral blood. The sequence was collected from a human donor in a cohort sampled during active COVID-19. CDR3 in DNA: TGCGCCAGCAGTGAATCCCCTGGCGGGGTCCAAGAGACCCAGTACTTC. Encoded protein: CASSESPGGVQETQYF.